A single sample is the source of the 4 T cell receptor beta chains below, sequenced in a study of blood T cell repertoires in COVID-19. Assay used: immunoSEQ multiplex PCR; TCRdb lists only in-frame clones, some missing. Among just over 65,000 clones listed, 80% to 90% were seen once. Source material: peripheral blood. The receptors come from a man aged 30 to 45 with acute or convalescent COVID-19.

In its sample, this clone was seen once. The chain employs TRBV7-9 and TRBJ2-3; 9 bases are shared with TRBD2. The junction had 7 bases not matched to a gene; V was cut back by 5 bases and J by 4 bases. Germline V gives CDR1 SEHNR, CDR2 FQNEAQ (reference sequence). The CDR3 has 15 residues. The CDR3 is CASSSLAGVADTQYF. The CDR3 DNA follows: TGTGCCAGCAGCAGCTTAGCGGGAGTGGCAGATACGCAGTATTTT. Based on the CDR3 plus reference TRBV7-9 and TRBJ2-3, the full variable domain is DTGVSQNPRHKITKRGQNVTFRCDPISEHNRLYWYRQTLGQGPEFLTYFQNEAQLEKSRLLSDRFSAERPKGSFSTLEIQRTEQGDSAMYLCASSSLAGVADTQYFGPGTRLTVL.

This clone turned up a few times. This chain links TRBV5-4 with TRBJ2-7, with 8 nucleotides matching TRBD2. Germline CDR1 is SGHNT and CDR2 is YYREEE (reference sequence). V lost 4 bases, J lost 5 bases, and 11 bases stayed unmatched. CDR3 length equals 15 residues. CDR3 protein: CASSLQLAGGDEQYF. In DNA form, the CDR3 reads TGTGCCAGCAGCCTACAGCTAGCGGGCGGCGACGAGCAGTACTTC.

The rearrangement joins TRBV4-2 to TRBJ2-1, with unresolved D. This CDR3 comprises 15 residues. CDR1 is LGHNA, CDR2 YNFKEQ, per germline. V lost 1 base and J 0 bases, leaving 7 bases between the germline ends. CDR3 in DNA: TGTGCCAGCAGCCAAGGAGAGAGCTCCTACAATGAGCAGTTCTTC. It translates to CASSQGESSYNEQFF.

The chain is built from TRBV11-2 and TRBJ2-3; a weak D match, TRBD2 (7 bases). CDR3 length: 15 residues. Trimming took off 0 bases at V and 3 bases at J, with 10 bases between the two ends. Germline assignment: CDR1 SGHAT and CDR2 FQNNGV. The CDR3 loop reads CASSLDRGGTDTQYF. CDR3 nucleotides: TGTGCCAGCAGCTTAGATAGGGGGGGAACAGATACGCAGTATTTT.